The 18 T cell receptor beta chains reported below all come from one sample, sequenced in a study of T cells in tumors after PD-1 blockade (dated by TCRdb to about 2019). The time point label of this sample denotes: before anti-PD-1 therapy. Library prep was done by the immunoSEQ multiplex PCR assay. TCRdb holds this immuneACCESS table with in-frame rearrangements only. Some clones are missing; in checked studies, unresolved V genes explain under half, and the rest has no known cause. Present in this sample are roughly 50,000 clones, 65% to 85% of which were seen just once. The top ten clones comprise roughly 4% of the sample. The source material was PBMCs, sampled before anti-PD-1 treatment. These receptors all come from a human donor with basal cell carcinoma.

This sequence joins TRBV19 and TRBJ2-2; D is ambiguous. This CDR3 is 12 amino acids long. Deletions cut 3 bases from V and 6 bases from J, with 5 bases between. Germline CDR1 LNHDA, CDR2 SQIVND (reference sequence). The CDR3 DNA sequence: TGTGCCAGTAGTATTGGGTCCGGGGAGCTGTTTTTT. This encodes CASSIGSGELFF.

This clone appeared a few times. The chain links TRBV6-4 to TRBJ2-6, with no clear D. This CDR3 contains 16 residues. Germline V CDR1 and CDR2: MRHNA, SNTAGT. The V gene lost 5 bases and the J gene lost 1 base, with 12 bases spanning the gap. CDR3 nucleotide sequence: TGTGCCAGCAGTCAAAACCAGGAGTCTGGGGCCAACGTCCTGACTTTC. Its protein is CASSQNQESGANVLTF.

This clone was counted between two and nine times. This chain uses TRBV27 with TRBJ2-7, with D hard to call. Germline lookup yields CDR1 MNHEY and CDR2 SMNVEV (reference sequence). This CDR3 contains 11 residues. V lost 4 bases, J lost 1 base, and 2 bases lay in between. The CDR3 is CASSSSYEQYF. The CDR3 DNA reads TGTGCCAGCAGTTCTTCCTACGAGCAGTACTTC.

The rearrangement uses TRBV24-1 and TRBJ1-6; 7 nucleotides line up with TRBD1. The junction had 8 bases not matched to a gene; V was cut back by 3 bases and J by 4 bases. The CDR3 is 17 residues long. CDR1 and CDR2 (germline): KGHDR, SFDVKD. CDR3: CATSDLQGQEYNSPLHF. CDR3 nucleotides: TGTGCCACCAGTGATCTCCAAGGACAGGAATATAATTCACCCCTCCACTTT.

The chain carries TRBV6-1 and TRBJ1-3; a possible D gene is TRBD1 (6 bases). V gave up 3 bases and J gave up 4 bases, with 16 bases separating them. Germline CDR1 MNHNS, CDR2 SASEGT. This CDR3 has 16 residues. CDR3 sequence reads: CASSDLWTAAGNTIYF. For the CDR3, the DNA is TGTGCCAGCAGTGACTTATGGACAGCAGCGGGAAACACCATATATTTT.

The chain carries TRBV6-5 and TRBJ2-1, with TRBD1 matching over 10 bases. Germline lookup yields CDR1 MNHEY and CDR2 SVGAGI. The CDR3 consists of 15 residues. J was trimmed by 7 bases and V by 5 bases; bases with no gene match: 8. The CDR3 reads CASSKGQGSTNEQFF. DNA of the CDR3: TGTGCCAGCAGTAAGGGACAGGGGAGTACAAATGAGCAGTTCTTC.

The table lists this clone with a count of one. This rearrangement joins TRBV21-1 to TRBJ2-2; TRBD1, as called in the table, went unchecked against the DNA. TRBV21-1 is noted as a pseudogene. This CDR3 comprises 15 residues. CDR3 sequence reads: CASSKWTDEHRELFF. The CDR3 DNA follows: TGTGCCAGCAGCAAGTGGACAGACGAACACCGGGAGCTGTTTTTT.

CDR3 coding DNA: TGTGCCAGCAGCCCGAACACCGGGGAGCTGTTTTTT. Translation gives CASSPNTGELFF. The chain couples TRBV3-1 (or the pseudogene TRBV3-2) to TRBJ2-2; the D is unclear. Germline V gene data show CDR1 as LGHDT and CDR2 as YNNKEL (reference sequence). V lost 4 bases and J 0 bases, leaving 0 bases between the germline ends. The CDR3 length is 12 residues.

In its sample, this clone was seen once. V gene TRBV19 combines with J gene TRBJ1-6; TRBD1 matches at 7 bases. Germline V gives CDR1 LNHDA, CDR2 SQIVND (reference sequence). After removal of 5 bases from V and 9 bases from J, the junction contained 7 bases not matched to a gene. There are 14 residues in the CDR3. The DNA for the CDR3 is TGTGCCAGTAGTGCCCAGGGGGTGGTTTCACCCCTCCACTTT. This codes for CASSAQGVVSPLHF.

The chain recombines TRBV19 with TRBJ2-2, with 13 nucleotides matching TRBD2. The CDR3 spans 17 residues. Per germline, CDR1 LNHDA and CDR2 SQIVND (reference sequence). The V gene end was trimmed by 5 bases and the J gene end by 1 base; junction bases not matched to a gene: 4. The CDR3 spells CASSLRLAGGNTGELFF. CDR3 sequence (DNA): TGTGCCAGTAGTCTCCGACTAGCGGGGGGGAACACCGGGGAGCTGTTTTTT.

The V gene is TRBV10-1, the J gene TRBJ2-7, with 8 bases aligning to TRBD2. The CDR3 spans 13 residues. Germline lookup yields CDR1 WNHNN and CDR2 SYGVQD (reference sequence). With V trimmed by 2 bases and J by 9 bases, 6 bases remained unmatched. The CDR3 protein is CASSETVAGWQYF. CDR3 bases: TGCGCCAGCAGTGAGACCGTAGCGGGGTGGCAGTACTTC.

The CDR3 nucleotides are TGTGCCAGCGGCCCTCAGGGGGGCGGGGAGCTGTTTTTT. Amino acid sequence: CASGPQGGGELFF. The gene calls are TRBV12-3 or TRBV12-4 and TRBJ2-2, with D perhaps matching TRBD1 (7 bases). V shed 8 bases and J shed 7 bases, with 14 bases lying between them. This CDR3 contains 13 residues.

This clone has a handful of counts. The CDR3 bases are TGCGCCAGCAGTGATGGCGACAGACAGCCCCAGCATTTT. It specifies CASSDGDRQPQHF. This chain uses TRBV10-2 with TRBJ1-5, with a possible D match to TRBD1 (5 bases). The CDR3 runs 13 residues. V shed 3 bases and J shed 7 bases, with 10 bases lying between them. CDR1 is WSHSY and CDR2 is SAAADI in the germline V gene.

This chain connects TRBV6-1 to TRBJ1-5; TRBD1 might be the D (5 bases). V lost 4 bases, J lost 0 bases, and 13 bases lay in between. Per germline, CDR1 MNHNS and CDR2 SASEGT. The length of the CDR3 is 16 residues. The CDR3 nucleotides are TGTGCCAGCAGTGCCGACAGCTGGGATAGCAATCAGCCCCAGCATTTT. Translation: CASSADSWDSNQPQHF.

The CDR3 sequence is CASSEAPGGGNTIYF. The CDR3 DNA sequence: TGTGCCAGCAGTGAAGCCCCAGGGGGCGGAAACACCATATATTTT. The rearrangement uses TRBV6-1 and TRBJ1-3; 8 bases match TRBD1. Trimming cost V 0 bases and J 4 bases; bases outside gene matches: 2. The CDR3 covers 15 residues. Germline V gives CDR1 MNHNS, CDR2 SASEGT.

The chain couples TRBV4-1 to TRBJ1-2; the D gene is possibly TRBD1 (6 bases). This CDR3 is 15 amino acids long. The V and J ends lost 1 base and 7 bases respectively, with 16 bases between them. Germline V CDR1 and CDR2: MGHRA, YSYEKL. The CDR3 nucleotides are TGCGCCAGCAGCCAAGCGGTTGTGGGGGGGCCTGGCTACACCTTC. Protein product: CASSQAVVGGPGYTF.

CDR3 residues: CATSRVAGTRHEQFF. For the CDR3, the DNA is TGTGCCACCAGCAGAGTAGCAGGGACTCGCCATGAGCAGTTCTTC. V is TRBV15 and J is TRBJ2-1; D might be TRBD2 (6 bases). V lost 1 base and J lost 8, with 15 bases in between. CDR1 and CDR2 from the germline V gene are LNHNV and YYDKDF (reference sequence). This CDR3 has 15 residues.

The chain uses TRBV21-1 and TRBJ2-2; no DNA check was done on the table's D call, TRBD1. TRBV21-1 represents a pseudogene. The length of the CDR3 is 17 residues. DNA for the CDR3: TGTGCCAGCAGCAAAGGGACAGGGGGCGCGAACACCGGGGAGCTGTTTTTT. It encodes CASSKGTGGANTGELFF.